The 8 T cell receptor beta chains listed next were all sequenced from one sample in a study of blood T cell repertoires in COVID-19. Only in-frame clones appear in the TCRdb table, and some are missing; sequencing was by immunoSEQ multiplex PCR. Of around 180,000 clones detected, approximately 85% appear once; the ten largest clones hold approximately 10%. The sample taken for sequencing was peripheral blood. Receptors were obtained from a human donor with active or convalescent COVID-19. The donor label of this sample is uncertain.

This chain links TRBV7-2 with TRBJ2-1, with D hard to call. This CDR3 contains 15 residues. The V gene lost 0 bases and the J gene lost 5 bases, with 11 bases spanning the gap. In germline, CDR1 is SGHTA, CDR2 FQGNSA. CDR3 bases: TGTGCCAGCAGCTTAGCCCTTTTTTATAACAATGAGCAGTTCTTC. Translated, it gives CASSLALFYNNEQFF.

The chain recombines TRBV19 with TRBJ2-7; D ambiguous. From germline, CDR1 is LNHDA and CDR2 SQIVND (reference sequence). CDR3 length equals 11 residues. V lost 8 bases, J lost 5 bases, and 10 bases lay in between. The CDR3 sequence is CASSVADEQYF. The CDR3, as DNA: TGTGCCAGTTCCGTCGCGGACGAGCAGTACTTC. The full variable domain, with the rest looked up from reference TRBV19 and TRBJ2-7, is DGGITQSPKYLFRKEGQNVTLSCEQNLNHDAMYWYRQDPGQGLRLIYYSQIVNDFQKGDIAEGYSVSREKKESFPLTVTSAQKNPTAFYLCASSVADEQYFGPGTRLTVT.

About this clone: Other DNA sequences of this sample code for an identical CDR3. The V and J genes are TRBV6-4 and TRBJ2-3, with 7 bases aligning to TRBD2. Germline V lookup: CDR1 MRHNA, CDR2 SNTAGT. J lost 1 base, V lost 0 bases, and 1 base had no gene match. The CDR3 spans 15 residues. In DNA form, the CDR3 reads TGTGCCAGCAGTGACTCGAGCGGGGGCACAGATACGCAGTATTTT. This codes for CASSDSSGGTDTQYF.

The chain employs TRBV13 and TRBJ1-1; 7 bases line up with TRBD1. This CDR3 is 17 amino acids long. Germline V lookup: CDR1 PRHDT, CDR2 FYEKMQ (reference sequence). V lost 5 bases and J lost 8; bases outside the gene matches: 20. The CDR3, as DNA: TGTGCCAGCAGCCGGCGACAGGGCTGGGACGCTCGAGGGGAAGCTTTCTTT. Its protein is CASSRRQGWDARGEAFF.

The chain carries TRBV30 and TRBJ2-7, with TRBD1 matching over 9 bases. With 8 bases clipped from V and 2 bases from J, the junction kept 7 bases outside the gene matches. This CDR3 is built from 13 residues. The germline CDR1 and CDR2 sequences are GTSNPN and SVGIG (reference sequence). The CDR3 sequence: CALGTGWTYEQYF. CDR3 in DNA: TGTGCCCTAGGGACAGGGTGGACCTACGAGCAGTACTTC.

The sample holds a few counts of this clone. The rearrangement joins TRBV19 to TRBJ2-2; TRBD2 agrees at 8 bases. This CDR3 is 15 amino acids long. With V trimmed by 9 bases and J by 4 bases, 10 bases remained unmatched. Per germline, CDR1 LNHDA and CDR2 SQIVND (reference sequence). The CDR3 bases are TGTGCCAGCCGGGGGGGCGGGGCCCTCACCGGGGAGCTGTTTTTT. It encodes CASRGGGALTGELFF.

The CDR3 DNA sequence: TGTGCCAGCAGCCAAGGGACAGGGGGGTCCCAGCATTTT. Translated, it gives CASSQGTGGSQHF. The V gene is TRBV14, the J gene TRBJ1-5; 10 bases map to TRBD1. From germline, CDR1 is SGHDN and CDR2 FVKESK. The CDR3 has 13 amino acids. V lost 1 base, J lost 11 bases, and 2 bases stayed unmatched.

The chain joins TRBV12-3 or TRBV12-4 to TRBJ2-7, with D possibly TRBD2 on 5 matching bases. Trimming cost V 8 bases and J 6 bases, with 17 bases left between them. The CDR3 extends over 13 amino acids. For the CDR3, the DNA is TGTGCCAGCGGTGTGATGGCTAGCCTCGAGCAGTACTTC. It specifies CASGVMASLEQYF.